The clone carrying this T cell receptor beta chain was counted a single time. This entry belongs to a study of OX40 agonist ivuxolimab in advanced cancers. Across the whole study: Therapy given before enrollment (anti-PD-1, anti-PD-L1 or anti-CTLA-4) was allowed, and over 35% had some. The study reported partial responses in three patients: one hepatocellular carcinoma, two cutaneous melanoma.

The method was immunoSEQ multiplex PCR; TCRdb's version includes in-frame clones alone and lacks a portion of them. The sample holds some 50,000 clones, roughly 80% seen once. In germline, CDR1 is LNHNV, CDR2 YYDKDF (reference sequence). The V gene lost 3 bases and the J gene lost 0 bases, with 8 bases spanning the gap. The CDR3 is 15 amino acids. The material was CD4+ or CD8+ T cells sorted from blood, obtained in a trial of the OX40 agonist ivuxolimab. The V and J genes are TRBV15 and TRBJ1-4; no firm D call. The sequence came from an adult with an advanced solid tumor such as melanoma, head and neck, liver or kidney cancer. This CDR3 is CATSRGRATNEKLFF. The CDR3 nucleotides read TGTGCCACCAGCAGGGGGAGGGCAACTAATGAAAAACTGTTTTTT.